This T cell receptor (beta chain) was captured in a study of blood T cell repertoires in COVID-19. The repertoire was sequenced with immunoSEQ multiplex PCR; TCRdb's copy has only in-frame clones and lacks some. The data hold a few hundred thousand clones, with less than 90% observed a single time. What the recovered Cohort 3 donors had was two negative PCRs, clearance, or symptom resolution. Germline V gene lookup returns CDR1 PRHDT and CDR2 FYEKMQ (reference sequence). The CDR3 has 14 amino acids. V shed 5 bases and J shed 9 bases, with 17 bases lying between them. The chain joins TRBV13 to TRBJ1-5, with D maybe TRBD1 (5 bases). The source is a woman in her twenties or thirties who had recovered from COVID-19. The specimen sequenced was PBMCs or T cells enriched from blood (not recorded which). The CDR3 sequence: CASSPGTASLPQHF. The CDR3 coding sequence is TGTGCCAGCAGCCCTGGGACTGCCTCTCTGCCCCAGCATTTT.